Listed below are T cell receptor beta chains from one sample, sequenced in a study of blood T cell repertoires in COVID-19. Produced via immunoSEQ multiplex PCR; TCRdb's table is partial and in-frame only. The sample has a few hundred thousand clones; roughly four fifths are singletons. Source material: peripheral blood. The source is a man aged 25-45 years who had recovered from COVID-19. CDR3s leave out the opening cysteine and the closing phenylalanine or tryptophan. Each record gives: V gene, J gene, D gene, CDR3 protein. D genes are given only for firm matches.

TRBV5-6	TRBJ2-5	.	ASSLLSETQY
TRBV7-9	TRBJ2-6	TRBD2	ASSLGGSANVLT
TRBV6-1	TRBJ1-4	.	ASSEASGSGNEKLF
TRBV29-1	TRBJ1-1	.	SGSNGENTEAF
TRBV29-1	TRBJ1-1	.	SVKLTGDTEAF
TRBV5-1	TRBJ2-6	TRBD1	ASSLVEGGGAGANVLT
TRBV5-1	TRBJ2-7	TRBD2	ASGSRGGSPSYEQY
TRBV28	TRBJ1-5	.	ASSLSGQDYNQPQH
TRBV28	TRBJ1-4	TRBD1	ASSPGTGMYEKLF
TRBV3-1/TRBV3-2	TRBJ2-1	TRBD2	ASSFAGGRYNEQF
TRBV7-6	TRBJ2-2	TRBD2	ASTPGETSEAGELF
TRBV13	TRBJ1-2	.	ASSLSRYGYT
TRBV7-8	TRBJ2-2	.	ASSPLSGNTGELF
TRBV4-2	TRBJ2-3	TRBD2	ASSPTSGGMQY
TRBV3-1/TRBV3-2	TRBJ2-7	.	ASSHYTYEQY
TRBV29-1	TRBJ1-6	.	SVFSPGGGLH
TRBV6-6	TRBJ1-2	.	ASSFSEGRGGYT
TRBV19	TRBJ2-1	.	ASSIRGWDEQF
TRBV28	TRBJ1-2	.	ASSLQVGYGYT